A single sample is the source of the 14 T cell receptor beta chains below, sequenced in a study of T cell repertoires in cytomegalovirus infection. TCRdb analysed the reads with MiXCR anew, one entry per CDR3 protein. The sample gives roughly 120,000 distinct CDR3 sequences, 10% of which show up once; 25% to 40% is in the top ten. Their target antigens are unknown. Sequencing input: PBMCs, sequenced either directly or after in vitro stimulation (not recorded which). The receptors stem from a human donor in good health (CMV status not recorded). Some clones in this sample may be carry-over from other donors' samples.

This clonotype was found once. This rearrangement joins TRBV10-3 to TRBJ1-1; D not certain. V lost 4 bases to trimming and J lost 3 bases, with 3 bases between them. Per germline, CDR1 ENHRY and CDR2 SYGVKD. The CDR3 has 11 residues. CDR3 in DNA: TGTGCCATCAGTGTGGACACTGAAGCTTTCTTT. Protein product: CAISVDTEAFF.

This clonotype turned up a few times. This chain links TRBV11-3 with TRBJ2-1; D unclear. Germline V gene data show CDR1 as SGHNT and CDR2 as YENEEA. The CDR3 runs 13 residues. Trimming stripped 7 bases from V and 9 bases from J, with 16 bases between. The CDR3 loop reads CASTQPRDGEQFF. The DNA of the CDR3 is TGTGCCAGCACCCAACCCCGCGATGGTGAGCAGTTCTTC.

This clonotype appeared many times. The gene calls are TRBV7-2 and TRBJ2-2, with TRBD2 matching 9 bases. The V segment lost 3 bases and the J segment 4 bases; nucleotides outside the gene matches: 3. Germline V gives CDR1 SGHTA, CDR2 FQGNSA. The CDR3 consists of 15 residues. The CDR3 DNA reads TGTGCCAGCAGCTTGCTAGCGGGAAGCACCGGGGAGCTGTTTTTT. It translates to CASSLLAGSTGELFF.

This clonotype has a count of ten or more. The genes are TRBV7-2 and TRBJ2-1; 9 bases are shared with TRBD1. The CDR3 is 17 amino acids. CDR1 is SGHTA, CDR2 FQGNSA, per germline. V trimming: 5 bases; J trimming: 7 bases; junction bases outside the gene matches: 15. DNA for the CDR3: TGTGCCAGCAGCCCCTTTTCCGGGACAGGGTGGGAGAATGAGCAGTTCTTC. It specifies CASSPFSGTGWENEQFF.

This clonotype came up a few times. This chain uses TRBV5-6 with TRBJ2-1; D is unresolved. The CDR3 length is 13 residues. The germline V gene encodes CDR1 SGHDT and CDR2 YYEEEE. V lost 7 bases and J lost 3, with 11 bases in between. The DNA of the CDR3 is TGTGCCAGCGCCCTAACCGGCTACAATGAGCAGTTCTTC. Translation: CASALTGYNEQFF.

This clonotype showed up many times. This chain joins TRBV11-2 and TRBJ2-5; the match to TRBD2 covers 11 bases. V shed 5 bases, J shed 5 bases, and the junction held 4 bases outside the gene matches. The CDR3 loop spans 14 amino acids. Germline V gene lookup returns CDR1 SGHAT and CDR2 FQNNGV. The CDR3, as DNA: TGTGCCAGCAGCCTACTAGCGGGAGCGGAGACCCAGTACTTC. Encoded protein: CASSLLAGAETQYF.

This clonotype was detected a few times. The chain has TRBV7-2 and TRBJ2-2; no clear D gene. The CDR3 has 14 residues. Germline loops: CDR1 SGHTA, CDR2 FQGNSA. Trimming took 0 bases from V and 6 from J, leaving 8 bases between them. The CDR3 loop is CASSLAVGPGELFF. CDR3 nucleotides: TGTGCCAGCAGCTTAGCGGTGGGCCCCGGGGAGCTGTTTTTT.

This clonotype was recorded at least ten times. This sequence joins TRBV7-2 and TRBJ1-5; D is unresolved. CDR3 size: 13 residues. V gave up 6 bases and J gave up 4 bases, with 10 bases separating them. Looked up from germline, CDR1 is SGHTA and CDR2 is FQGNSA. CDR3 in amino acids: CASSPGSNQPQHF. Here the CDR3 DNA reads TGTGCCAGCAGTCCAGGATCGAATCAGCCCCAGCATTTT.

This clonotype was seen at least ten times. In DNA form, the CDR3 reads TGTGCCAGCAGCACTGGGACAGGGGGCTCGACTGAAAAACTGTTTTTT. Amino acids: CASSTGTGGSTEKLFF. The chain carries TRBV7-2 and TRBJ1-4, with TRBD1 matching over 12 bases. CDR3 length equals 16 residues. Per germline, CDR1 SGHTA and CDR2 FQGNSA. The J segment lost 7 bases and the V segment lost 5 bases, leaving 8 bases of the junction unmatched.

Many counts were recorded for this clonotype. V gene TRBV7-9 combines with J gene TRBJ1-6, with 7 bases identical to TRBD1. This CDR3 contains 18 residues. Germline CDR1 reads SEHNR; CDR2 reads FQNEAQ (reference sequence). J gave up 0 bases and V 4 bases, and 9 bases lay outside the gene matches. CDR3 region: CASSSNRGPSSYNSPLHF. The CDR3 nucleotides read TGTGCCAGCAGCTCAAACAGGGGTCCGAGCTCCTATAATTCACCCCTCCACTTT.

In its sample, this clonotype was seen a few times. V usage is TRBV6-2 or TRBV6-3 and J usage is TRBJ1-4; D is unresolved. The CDR3 contains 12 residues. With 5 bases removed from V and 8 bases from J, the gap between germline ends came to 9 bases. The V gene's germline CDR1 is MNHEY and CDR2 SVGEGT. The CDR3 region is CASSRTVEKLFF. DNA for the CDR3: TGTGCCAGCAGTAGAACAGTCGAAAAACTGTTTTTT.

V usage is TRBV7-6 and J usage is TRBJ2-5, with D possibly TRBD2 on 5 matching bases. Germline V gene data show CDR1 as SGHVS and CDR2 as FNYEAQ. CDR3 length: 13 amino acids. V dropped 5 bases and J dropped 5 bases, with 12 bases sitting between them. CDR3 sequence: CASSGREFETQYF. DNA of the CDR3: TGTGCCAGCAGCGGACGGGAATTCGAGACCCAGTACTTC.

This clonotype was seen ten or more times. This chain links TRBV6-2 or TRBV6-3 with TRBJ2-7; D remains ambiguous. Germline values: CDR1 MNHEY, CDR2 SVGEGT. V was pared by 4 bases and J by 5 bases, with 6 bases between. This CDR3 contains 11 residues. CDR3 region: CASSSGNEQYF. In DNA form, the CDR3 reads TGTGCCAGCAGTTCCGGTAACGAGCAGTACTTC.

This clonotype was recorded many times. This chain links TRBV11-3 with TRBJ2-3, with D unclear. V was trimmed by 5 bases and J by 2 bases, leaving 11 bases between them. Germline CDR1 reads SGHNT; CDR2 reads YENEEA. CDR3 length: 14 residues. DNA of the CDR3: TGTGCCAGCAGCCCGCCCCTCAACACAGATACGCAGTATTTT. The encoded protein is CASSPPLNTDTQYF.